The T cell receptor beta chain under discussion was sequenced for a study of T cells in women clearing cervical HPV infection. For the study at large: Case blood was drawn a median approximately 160 days after lesion detection.

Concerning this clone itself: The read gets to within 3 residues of the CDR3 end, and the germline J gene fills in the rest.

Here immunoSEQ multiplex PCR was the method, and the copy in TCRdb shows in-frame clones only, minus some. The listing contains 20,000 to 30,000 clones. CDR3 length equals 18 residues. The TCR comes from a woman aged 18 to 75 with a cervical HPV16 infection that either progressed to CIN3+ or cleared (not recorded which). The rearrangement joins TRBV23-1 to TRBJ1-2, with a tentative D call TRBD1 (5 bases). TRBV23-1 is treated as an ORF (open reading frame) with a function not yet certain. The sequencing sample was made of blood buffy coat. The chain's CDR3 is CASSQSAGWVRSYNDYTF. CDR3 DNA (partial): TGCGCCAGCAGTCAATCAGCAGGGTGGGTTCGCTCCTACAATGAC.